Sequencing of this TCR beta chain was carried out in a study of PD-L1 blockade in urothelial cancer. Study-level information: Blood was analyzed 3 weeks (second dose) and 6 weeks after treatment start. Counts from blood samples showed a median of 141,255 T cells.

V gave up 4 bases and J gave up 0 bases, with 10 bases separating them. Germline CDR1 reads MDHEN; CDR2 reads SYDVKM. This CDR3 has 15 amino acids. Synthetic TCR analog templates were added to each PCR reaction. Clones were sequenced by immunoSEQ multiplex PCR, and TCRdb holds only the in-frame ones, with some missing. The sample records 70,000 or so clones, approximately 88% being singletons. Here the sequenced sample was PBMCs, taken around atezolizumab (anti-PD-L1) treatment. The sequence derives from a man aged 60 to 75 with urothelial cancer. The J gene is TRBJ2-1, the V gene TRBV28; D is unclear. The CDR3 protein is CASSSPGSSYNEQFF. Here the CDR3 DNA reads TGTGCCAGCAGTTCCCCAGGCAGCTCCTACAATGAGCAGTTCTTC.